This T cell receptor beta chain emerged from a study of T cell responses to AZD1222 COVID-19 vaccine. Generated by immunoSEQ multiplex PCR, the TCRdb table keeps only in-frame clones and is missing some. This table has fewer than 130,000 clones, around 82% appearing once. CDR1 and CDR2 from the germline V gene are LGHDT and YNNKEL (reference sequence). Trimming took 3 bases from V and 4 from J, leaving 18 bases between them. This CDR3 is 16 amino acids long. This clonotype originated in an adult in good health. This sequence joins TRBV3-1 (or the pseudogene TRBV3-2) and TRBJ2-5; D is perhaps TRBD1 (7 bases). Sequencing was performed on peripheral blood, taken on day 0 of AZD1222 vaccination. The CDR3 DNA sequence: TGTGCCAGCAGCCAGGAGGGACAGCCCATTGTAGAGACCCAGTACTTC. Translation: CASSQEGQPIVETQYF.